This entry lists 14 T cell receptor beta chains sequenced from one sample in a study of glioma-infiltrating T cells. Using RNA template, CDR3s of TCR alpha and beta were amplified with iRepertoire arm-PCR. TCRdb reprocessed the multiplex PCR reads with MiXCR, giving one entry per CDR3 protein. Altogether about 190,000 distinct CDR3 sequences are present, around 32% being singletons, with the ten largest covering 20% to 25%. The sample was glioma tissue, nonneoplastic brain tissue, or PBMCs (not recorded which). The receptors stem from a human donor with low-grade glioma or glioblastoma, undergoing nonglioma brain surgery, or in good health (not recorded which).

This clonotype was seen ten or more times. The chain couples TRBV6-2 or TRBV6-3 to TRBJ2-7, with a possible D match to TRBD2 (6 bases). CDR1 and CDR2 from the germline V gene are MNHEY and SVGEGT. With 2 bases removed from V and 3 bases from J, the gap between germline ends came to 20 bases. This CDR3 region has 17 residues. The CDR3 DNA is TGTGCCAGCAGTTACCGGGGGTCTAGCGCTACTTTCTACGAGCAGTACTTC. Its translation is CASSYRGSSATFYEQYF.

About this clonotype: A read error may account for a junction end that differs from germline. The V gene is TRBV3-1, the J gene TRBJ1-1, with D possibly matching TRBD1 (5 bases). Germline CDR1 LGHDT, CDR2 YNNKEL (reference sequence). The CDR3 consists of 13 residues. The CDR3 DNA follows: TGTGCCAGCAGCCAAGGCGCAGGGAATGAAGATTTATTT. Translated: CASSQGAGNEDLF.

A few counts support this clonotype. The genes are TRBV19 and TRBJ2-1, with D unclear. With 6 bases removed from V and 0 bases from J, the gap between germline ends came to 9 bases. The CDR3 has 14 residues. Germline CDR1 reads LNHDA; CDR2 reads SQIVND (reference sequence). The CDR3 protein is CASSPSDSYNEQFF. The CDR3 nucleotides are TGTGCCAGTAGCCCAAGTGACTCCTACAATGAGCAGTTCTTC.

In its sample, this clonotype was seen many times. The CDR3 reads CASRPRAGTGVYTEAFF. CDR3 sequence (DNA): TGTGCCAGCAGACCTAGGGCCGGGACAGGGGTATACACTGAAGCTTTCTTT. The J gene is TRBJ1-1, the V gene TRBV6-2 or TRBV6-3, with 10 bases that match TRBD1. The length of the CDR3 is 17 residues. J gave up 3 bases and V 6 bases, and 13 bases lay outside the gene matches. The germline gives CDR1 MNHEY, CDR2 SVGEGT.

Turning to this clonotype: This may stem from a read error, because a much larger clone lies one nucleotide away. V gene TRBV7-7 combines with J gene TRBJ2-1, with D hard to call. There are 13 residues in the CDR3. CDR1 is SSHAT, CDR2 FNYEAQ, per germline (reference sequence). The CDR3 DNA is TGTGCTAGCAGCACCGAAGTCTACAATGAGCAGTTCTTC. Translation: CASSTEVYNEQFF.

This clonotype occurred a few times. A much bigger clone sits one base away, suggesting this may be a read error. The chain recombines TRBV6-1 with TRBJ2-5; D remains unclear. Germline assignment: CDR1 MNHNS and CDR2 SASEGT. V was trimmed by 6 bases and J by 7 bases, leaving 9 bases between them. The CDR3 contains 11 residues. The CDR3 sequence: CASRSSVTQYF. For the CDR3, the DNA is TGTGCCAGCAGGTCGTCCGTGACCCAGTACTTC.

This chain joins TRBV29-1 and TRBJ2-7; maybe TRBD1 (6 bases). CDR1 and CDR2 from the germline V gene are SQVTM and ANQGSEA. The CDR3 extends over 14 amino acids. Between the trimmed V and J ends, which lost 4 bases and 0 bases, there was a span of 13 bases. CDR3 in amino acids: CSVVPGALSYEQYF. As DNA, the CDR3 is TGCAGCGTTGTACCAGGGGCCCTCTCCTACGAGCAGTACTTC.

This clonotype has a count of ten or more. The chain is built from TRBV28 and TRBJ2-7; maybe TRBD2 (5 bases). Trimming stripped 3 bases from V and 1 base from J, with 19 bases between. CDR1 MDHEN and CDR2 SYDVKM come from the germline V gene. The CDR3 has 17 residues. In DNA form, the CDR3 reads TGTGCCAGCAGTTTCCGAGGGCACATCCCTTTTTCCTACGAGCAGTACTTC. Translation gives CASSFRGHIPFSYEQYF. Based on the CDR3 plus reference TRBV28 and TRBJ2-7, the full variable domain is DVKVTQSSRYLVKRTGEKVFLECVQDMDHENMFWYRQDPGLGLRLIYFSYDVKMKEKGDIPEGYSVSREKKERFSLILESASTNQTSMYLCASSFRGHIPFSYEQYFGPGTRLTVT.

The sample holds many counts of this clonotype. This chain links TRBV28 with TRBJ2-5, with a weak D call TRBD1 (5 bases). The CDR3 runs 14 residues. Germline values: CDR1 MDHEN, CDR2 SYDVKM. V gave up 3 bases and J gave up 5 bases, with 13 bases separating them. For the CDR3, the DNA is TGTGCCAGCAGTTTTCAGGGCTCCTTCGAGACCCAGTACTTC. Protein product: CASSFQGSFETQYF.

At least ten counts were recorded for this clonotype. The chain carries TRBV6-1 and TRBJ2-4; D is perhaps TRBD1 or TRBD2 (5 bases each). V lost 5 bases to trimming and J lost 0 bases, with 17 bases between them. Germline values: CDR1 MNHNS, CDR2 SASEGT. The CDR3 has 17 residues. DNA of the CDR3: TGTGCCAGCAGTACCCCCCCCGGGACGGTAGCCAAAAACATTCAGTACTTC. This sequence encodes CASSTPPGTVAKNIQYF.

In its sample, this clonotype was seen many times. The CDR3 here is CASSFEEGGNTIYF. For the CDR3, the DNA is TGTGCCAGCAGTTTTGAGGAAGGTGGAAACACCATATATTTT. This rearrangement joins TRBV12-3 or TRBV12-4 to TRBJ1-3; D is undetermined. Trimming took 3 bases from V and 3 from J, leaving 9 bases between them. This CDR3 spans 14 amino acids.

This clonotype was counted ten times or more. The CDR3 DNA is TGTGCCAGCAGCCTGGGACAAGCCTCTGGGGCCAACGTCCTGACTTTC. The encoded protein is CASSLGQASGANVLTF. The chain carries TRBV7-2 and TRBJ2-6; a possible D gene is TRBD1 (6 bases). Germline V gene data show CDR1 as SGHTA and CDR2 as FQGNSA. V lost 5 bases and J lost 0, with 11 bases in between. This CDR3 is 16 amino acids long.

This chain connects TRBV29-1 to TRBJ1-1; 9 bases are a match to TRBD1. This CDR3 region has 13 residues. V lost 6 bases and J lost 5; bases outside the gene matches: 7. Germline CDR1 and CDR2: SQVTM and ANQGSEA. The CDR3 region is CSVAPTGGTEAFF. CDR3 DNA: TGCAGCGTCGCTCCGACAGGGGGAACTGAAGCTTTCTTT.

The table lists this clonotype with many counts. The chain combines TRBV7-3 with TRBJ2-1; no definite D call. CDR3 size: 14 residues. The V and J ends lost 5 bases and 9 bases respectively, with 17 bases between them. Germline CDR1 is SGHTA and CDR2 is FQGTGA. The CDR3 DNA follows: TGTGCCAGCAGCCCCCCGACCCAGAACGGTGAGCAGTTCTTC. Translating gives CASSPPTQNGEQFF.